This TCR beta chain was observed in a study of CD4+ T cells in melanoma. The V gene's germline CDR1 is MNHEY and CDR2 SMNVEV (reference sequence). The CDR3 contains 15 residues. With V trimmed by 0 bases and J by 5 bases, 2 bases remained unmatched. Study-wide findings and caveats: A reported correlation linked neoantigen-specific CD4+ T cells to CD8+, macrophage and B cell function. Diverse differentiation states were reported for melanoma neoantigen-specific CD4+ T cells.

The table came from immunoSEQ multiplex PCR; TCRdb's copy has only in-frame clones and leaves some out. The table records approximately 9,700 clones, 55% to 75% of them present only once. Concerning this clone: As yet, its antigen is unknown. Other DNA sequences in this specimen translate into the identical CDR3.

Sequencing used cells from a culture (not recorded whether cultured in vitro). The chain couples TRBV27 to TRBJ1-3; TRBD1 agrees at 9 bases. This clonotype originated in a human donor with melanoma. The CDR3 DNA follows: TGTGCCAGCAGTTTATCCGGGACAGGGAGAAACACCATATATTTT. This encodes CASSLSGTGRNTIYF.